The present TCR beta chain was sequenced within a study of T cells in Graves' hyperthyroidism and ophthalmopathy. The CDR3 consists of 11 residues. Germline V lookup: CDR1 SGDLS, CDR2 YYNGEE. V shed 3 bases and J shed 8 bases, with 8 bases lying between them. Amplification yielded TCR beta CDR3 regions, with RNA transcripts as the source. An initial round of RT-PCR targeting the TCR CDR3 relied on the HTBI primer set. Each CDR3 protein gets one entry after TCRdb re-called the multiplex PCR reads with MiXCR. The sample has approximately 640,000 distinct CDR3 sequences, roughly 45% seen once. Diagnostic assessment was based on clinical symptoms, serum thyroxine and TRAb, thyroid ultrasound and orbital computed tomography.

The chain carries TRBV9 and TRBJ1-2; no clear D. This clonotype was sampled from an adult man with Graves' disease, either hyperthyroidism or ophthalmopathy (not recorded which). Sequences were obtained from peripheral blood or thyroid tissue (not recorded which). Here the CDR3 DNA reads TGTGCCAGCAGCGGTCGGTGGGGCTACACCTTC. Its protein product is CASSGRWGYTF.